Sequencing of this TCR beta chain was carried out in a study of technical replicates of blood from several donors (dated by TCRdb to 2016 to 2017). The germline V gene (reference sequence) sets CDR1 to SEHNR and CDR2 to FQNEAQ. Spanning cysteine to phenylalanine, the CDR3 consists of 16 amino acids. The DNA shown is the 48-base CDR3, in frame from base 1. V lost 1 base and J lost 0 bases; the stretch between them is 10 bases long. As for this clone: There is no known antigen for this receptor. No qualities accompany the bases; no much larger clone lies one base away.

The library was made by the immunoSEQ multiplex PCR assay. The immuneACCESS repertoire file appears here via TCRdb, limited to in-frame rearrangements. These files lack a portion of the clones; in checked studies, under half of the deficit traces to unresolved V genes, and the cause of the others is not known. The sample yields more than 75,000 clones; roughly 94% were counted once. Together, the top ten hold 0.2% to 0.3% of the sample. This TCR came from a human donor in good health. Sequenced: T cells isolated from PBMCs. The receptor chain draws on TRBV7-9 and TRBJ1-3; the D gene remains uncertain. The DNA sequence is as follows: TGTGCCAGCAGCTTAGAGTGGAGGAGCTCTGGAAACACCATATATTTT. The translation is CASSLEWRSSGNTIYF.